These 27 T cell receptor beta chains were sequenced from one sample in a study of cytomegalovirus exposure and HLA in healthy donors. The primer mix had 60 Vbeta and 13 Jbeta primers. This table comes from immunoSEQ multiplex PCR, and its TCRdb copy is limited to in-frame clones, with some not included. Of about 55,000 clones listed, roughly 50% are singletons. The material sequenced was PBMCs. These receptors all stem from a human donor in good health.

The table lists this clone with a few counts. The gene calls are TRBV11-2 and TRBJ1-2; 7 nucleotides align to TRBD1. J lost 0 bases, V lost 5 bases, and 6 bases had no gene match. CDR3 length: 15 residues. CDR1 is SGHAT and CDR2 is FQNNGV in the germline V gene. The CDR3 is CASSADRQANYGYTF. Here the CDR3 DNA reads TGTGCCAGCAGCGCGGACAGGCAAGCTAACTATGGCTACACCTTC.

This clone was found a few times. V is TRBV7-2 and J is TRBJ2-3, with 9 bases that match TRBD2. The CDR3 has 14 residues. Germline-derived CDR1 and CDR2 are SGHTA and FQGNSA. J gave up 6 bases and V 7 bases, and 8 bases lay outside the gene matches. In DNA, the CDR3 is TGTGCCAGCATTTTTGGGACTAGCATCGATACGCAGTATTTT. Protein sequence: CASIFGTSIDTQYF.

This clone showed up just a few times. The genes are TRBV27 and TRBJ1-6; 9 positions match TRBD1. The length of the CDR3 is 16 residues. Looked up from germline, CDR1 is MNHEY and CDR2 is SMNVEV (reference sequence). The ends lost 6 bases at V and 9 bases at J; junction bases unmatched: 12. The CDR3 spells CASSPTGGQGSSPLHF. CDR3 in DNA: TGTGCCAGCAGCCCGACCGGGGGACAGGGAAGTTCACCCCTCCACTTT.

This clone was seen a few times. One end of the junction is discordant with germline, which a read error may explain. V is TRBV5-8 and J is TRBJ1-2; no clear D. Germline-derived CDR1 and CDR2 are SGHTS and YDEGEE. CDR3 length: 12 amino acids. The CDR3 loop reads CASTLYRGGYPF. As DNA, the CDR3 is TGTGCCAGCACCCTCTACCGGGGTGGCTACCCCTTC.

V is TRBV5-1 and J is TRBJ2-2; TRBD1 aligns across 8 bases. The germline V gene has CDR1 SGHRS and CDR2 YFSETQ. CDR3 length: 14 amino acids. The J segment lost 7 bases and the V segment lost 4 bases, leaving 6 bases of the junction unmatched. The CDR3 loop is CASSQDREGGELFF. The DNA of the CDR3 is TGCGCCAGCAGCCAGGACAGGGAAGGCGGGGAGCTGTTTTTT.

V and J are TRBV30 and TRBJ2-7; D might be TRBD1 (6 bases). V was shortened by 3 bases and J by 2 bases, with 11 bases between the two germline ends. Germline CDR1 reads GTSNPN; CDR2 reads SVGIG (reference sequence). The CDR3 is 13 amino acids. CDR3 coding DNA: TGTGCCTGGAGCCACAGGGTTCCCTACGAGCAGTACTTC. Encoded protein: CAWSHRVPYEQYF.

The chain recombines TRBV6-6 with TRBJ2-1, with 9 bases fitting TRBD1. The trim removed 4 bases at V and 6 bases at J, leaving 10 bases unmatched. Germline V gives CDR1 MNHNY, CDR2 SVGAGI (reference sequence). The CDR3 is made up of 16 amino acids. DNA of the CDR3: TGTGCCAGCAGTTTCTTGACGGGACAGGGCGGCAATGAGCAGTTCTTC. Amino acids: CASSFLTGQGGNEQFF.

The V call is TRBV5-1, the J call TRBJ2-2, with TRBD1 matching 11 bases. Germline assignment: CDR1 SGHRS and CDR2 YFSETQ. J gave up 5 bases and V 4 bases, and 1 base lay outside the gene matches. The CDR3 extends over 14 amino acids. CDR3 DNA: TGCGCCAGCAGCCGGGACAGGGGGACCGGGGAGCTGTTTTTT. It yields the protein CASSRDRGTGELFF.

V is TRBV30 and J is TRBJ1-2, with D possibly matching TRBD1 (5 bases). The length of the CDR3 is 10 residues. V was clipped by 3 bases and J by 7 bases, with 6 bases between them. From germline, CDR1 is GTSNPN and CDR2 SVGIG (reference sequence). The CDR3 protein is CAWRGGGYTF. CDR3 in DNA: TGTGCCTGGAGGGGGGGTGGCTACACCTTC.

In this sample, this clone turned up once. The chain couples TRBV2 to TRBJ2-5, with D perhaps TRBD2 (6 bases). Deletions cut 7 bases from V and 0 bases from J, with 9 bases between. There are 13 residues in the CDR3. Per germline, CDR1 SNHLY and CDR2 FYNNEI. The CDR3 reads CASTGGYQETQYF. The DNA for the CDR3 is TGTGCCAGCACTGGGGGGTACCAAGAGACCCAGTACTTC. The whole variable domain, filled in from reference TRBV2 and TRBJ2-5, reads EPEVTQTPSHQVTQMGQEVILRCVPISNHLYFYWYRQILGQKVEFLVSFYNNEISEKSEIFDDQFSVERPDGSNFTLKIRSTKLEDSAMYFCASTGGYQETQYFGPGTRLLVL.

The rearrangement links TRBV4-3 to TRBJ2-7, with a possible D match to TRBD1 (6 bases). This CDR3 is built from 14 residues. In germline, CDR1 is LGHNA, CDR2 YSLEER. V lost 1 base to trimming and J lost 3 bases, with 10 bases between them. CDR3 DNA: TGCGCCAGCAGCCAAGTCTCCAGGGGCTACGAGCAGTACTTC. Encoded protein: CASSQVSRGYEQYF.

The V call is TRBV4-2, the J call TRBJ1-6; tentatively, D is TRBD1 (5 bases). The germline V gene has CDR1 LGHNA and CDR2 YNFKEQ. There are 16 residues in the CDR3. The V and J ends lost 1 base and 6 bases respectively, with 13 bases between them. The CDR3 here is CASSQGLTGLNSPLHF. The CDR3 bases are TGTGCCAGCAGCCAAGGCTTGACGGGACTTAATTCACCCCTCCACTTT.

In DNA, the CDR3 is TGTGCCAGCAGCTTTGGACAGGGTTACCAGCCCCAGCATTTT. This codes for CASSFGQGYQPQHF. The chain carries TRBV7-2 and TRBJ1-5; 8 positions match TRBD1. The V gene's germline CDR1 is SGHTA and CDR2 FQGNSA. The trim removed 3 bases at V and 7 bases at J, leaving 5 bases unmatched. This CDR3 spans 14 amino acids.

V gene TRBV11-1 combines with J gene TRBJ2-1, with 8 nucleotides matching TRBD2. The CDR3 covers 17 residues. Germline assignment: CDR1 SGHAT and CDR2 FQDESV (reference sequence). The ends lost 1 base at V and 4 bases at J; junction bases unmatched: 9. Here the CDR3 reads CASSLEIAGRQYNEQFF. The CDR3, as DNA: TGTGCCAGCAGCTTAGAGATAGCGGGGAGACAGTACAATGAGCAGTTCTTC. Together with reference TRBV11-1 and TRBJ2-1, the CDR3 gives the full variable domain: EAEVAQSPRYKITEKSQAVAFWCDPISGHATLYWYRQILGQGPELLVQFQDESVVDDSQLPKDRFSAERLKGVDSTLKIQPAELGDSAMYLCASSLEIAGRQYNEQFFGPGTRLTVL.

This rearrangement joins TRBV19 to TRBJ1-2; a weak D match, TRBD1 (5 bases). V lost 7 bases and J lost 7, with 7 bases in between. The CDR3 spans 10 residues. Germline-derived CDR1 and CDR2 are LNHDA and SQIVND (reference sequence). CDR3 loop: CASMGGGYTF. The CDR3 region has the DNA TGTGCCAGTATGGGGGGTGGCTACACCTTC.

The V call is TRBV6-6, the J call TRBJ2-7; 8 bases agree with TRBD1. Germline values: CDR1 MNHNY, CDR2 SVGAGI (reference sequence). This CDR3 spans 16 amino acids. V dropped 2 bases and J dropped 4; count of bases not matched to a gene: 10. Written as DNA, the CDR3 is TGTGCCAGCAGTTACCGAACAACAGGGGGAGTATACGAGCAGTACTTC. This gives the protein CASSYRTTGGVYEQYF.

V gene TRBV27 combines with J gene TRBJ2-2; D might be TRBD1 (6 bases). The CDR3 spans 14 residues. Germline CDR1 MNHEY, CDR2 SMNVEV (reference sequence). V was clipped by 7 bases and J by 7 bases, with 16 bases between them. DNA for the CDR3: TGTGCCAGCAACCGACAGGTTGGCGTCGGGGAGCTGTTTTTT. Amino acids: CASNRQVGVGELFF.

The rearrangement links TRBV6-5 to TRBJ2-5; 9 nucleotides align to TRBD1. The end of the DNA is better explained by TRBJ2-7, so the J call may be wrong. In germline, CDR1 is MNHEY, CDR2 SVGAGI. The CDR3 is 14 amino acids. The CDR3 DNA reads TGTGCCAGCAGTGAGGGGACAGGGTCCCACGAGCAGTACTTC. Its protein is CASSEGTGSHEQYF.

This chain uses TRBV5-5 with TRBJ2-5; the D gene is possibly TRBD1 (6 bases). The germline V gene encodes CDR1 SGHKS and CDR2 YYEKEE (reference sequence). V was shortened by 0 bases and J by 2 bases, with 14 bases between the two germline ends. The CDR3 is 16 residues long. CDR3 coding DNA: TGTGCCAGCAGCTTGGTCCCCAGGGGCCAGCAAGAGACCCAGTACTTC. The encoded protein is CASSLVPRGQQETQYF.

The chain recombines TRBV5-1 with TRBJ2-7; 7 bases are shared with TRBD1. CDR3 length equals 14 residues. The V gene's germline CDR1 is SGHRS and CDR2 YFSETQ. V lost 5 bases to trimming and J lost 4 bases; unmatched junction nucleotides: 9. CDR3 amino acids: CASSLTGPSYEQYF. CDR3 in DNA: TGCGCCAGCAGTTTGACAGGGCCCTCTTACGAGCAGTACTTC.

The CDR3 DNA follows: TGTGCCAGCAGTACGGTGGCCAGCGGGGAGCAGTTCTTC. Its translation is CASSTVASGEQFF. The chain joins TRBV6-5 to TRBJ2-1; TRBD2 is a possible D gene (6 bases). The CDR3 length is 13 residues. The ends were cut back, 5 bases at V and 10 bases at J, with 15 bases in the middle. CDR1 and CDR2 from the germline V gene are MNHEY and SVGAGI.

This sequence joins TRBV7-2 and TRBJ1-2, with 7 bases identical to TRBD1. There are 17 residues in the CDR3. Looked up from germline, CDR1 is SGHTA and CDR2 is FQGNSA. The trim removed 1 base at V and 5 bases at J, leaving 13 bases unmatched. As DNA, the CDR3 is TGTGCCAGCAGCTTAGGTGCAGGGACAGCCGGTAAATATGGCTACACCTTC. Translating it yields CASSLGAGTAGKYGYTF. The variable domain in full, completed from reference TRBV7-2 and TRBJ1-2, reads GAGVSQSPSNKVTEKGKDVELRCDPISGHTALYWYRQSLGQGLEFLIYFQGNSAPDKSGLPSDRFSAERTGGSVSTLTIQRTQQEDSAVYLCASSLGAGTAGKYGYTFGSGTRLTVV.

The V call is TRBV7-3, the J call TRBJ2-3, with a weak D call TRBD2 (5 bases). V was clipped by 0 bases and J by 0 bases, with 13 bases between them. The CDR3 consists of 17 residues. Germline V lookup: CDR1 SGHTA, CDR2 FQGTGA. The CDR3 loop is CASSLTQTTTSTDTQYF. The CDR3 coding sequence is TGTGCCAGCAGCTTAACTCAGACTACCACCAGCACAGATACGCAGTATTTT.

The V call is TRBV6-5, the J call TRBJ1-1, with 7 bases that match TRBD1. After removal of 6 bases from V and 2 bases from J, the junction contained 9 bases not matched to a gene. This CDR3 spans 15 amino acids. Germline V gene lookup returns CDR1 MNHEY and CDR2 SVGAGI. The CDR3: CASRSKGQINTEAFF. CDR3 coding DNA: TGTGCCAGCAGATCGAAGGGACAGATTAACACTGAAGCTTTCTTT.

The CDR3 protein is CASSKRGSGGGSNTGELFF. The CDR3 DNA sequence: TGTGCCAGCAGCAAAAGGGGGTCCGGCGGGGGGTCGAACACCGGGGAGCTGTTTTTT. This chain uses TRBV7-6 with TRBJ2-2; 8 bases are a match to TRBD2. The germline CDR1 and CDR2 sequences are SGHVS and FNYEAQ. The CDR3 runs to 19 residues. Trimming removed 5 bases from V and 0 bases from J; junction bases left unmatched: 14.

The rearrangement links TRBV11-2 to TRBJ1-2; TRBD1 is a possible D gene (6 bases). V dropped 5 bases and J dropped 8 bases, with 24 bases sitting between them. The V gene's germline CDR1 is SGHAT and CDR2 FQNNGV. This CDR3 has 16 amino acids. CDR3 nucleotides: TGTGCCAGCAGCAACAGGGACCCCCTCCTCTCAGACGGCTACACCTTC. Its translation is CASSNRDPLLSDGYTF.

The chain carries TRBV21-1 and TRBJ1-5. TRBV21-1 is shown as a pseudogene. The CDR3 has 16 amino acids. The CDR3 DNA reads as TGTGCCAGCAGCAAAGTGTCGGGAAAAGGCAATCAGCCCCAGCATTTT. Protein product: CASSKVSGKGNQPQHF.